This T cell receptor beta chain was recovered during a study of T cells after yellow fever vaccination. Study-level points and caveats: Among primary-vaccination clones, most reappeared after the booster, at almost 98% for CD4 and 88% for CD8.

V was shortened by 7 bases and J by 3 bases, with 18 bases between the two germline ends. CDR3 length: 16 residues. Each CDR3 protein gets one entry after TCRdb re-called the 5' RACE reads with MiXCR. The sample has under 550,000 distinct CDR3 sequences, just over 20% seen once. About this clonotype itself: The target antigen is unknown.

The TCR sequence derives from a man younger than 35 who received the YFV17D yellow fever vaccine. This chain joins TRBV12-3 or TRBV12-4 and TRBJ2-2, with D perhaps TRBD1 or TRBD2 (5 bases each). The input for sequencing was PBMCs, taken approximately 22 days after the first yellow fever vaccination. The CDR3 is CASNIPGWGYTGELFF. The DNA for the CDR3 is TGTGCCAGCAACATTCCAGGGTGGGGGTACACCGGGGAGCTGTTTTTT.